This T cell receptor (beta chain) was identified in a study of cytomegalovirus exposure and HLA in healthy donors. 13 Jbeta primers and 60 Vbeta primers were used for the PCR. Clones were sequenced by immunoSEQ multiplex PCR, and TCRdb holds only the in-frame ones, with some missing. The repertoire holds 130,000 or so clones, with about 69% as singletons. V gave up 2 bases and J gave up 10 bases, with 11 bases separating them. This CDR3 contains 11 residues. Germline-derived CDR1 and CDR2 are SQVTM and ANQGSEA. This receptor was identified in a man aged 25-40 years in good health and CMV-seronegative. V gene TRBV29-1 combines with J gene TRBJ1-1, with TRBD1 as a possible D gene (6 bases). The sample consisted of PBMCs. CDR3 loop: CSVERRGGAFF. The CDR3, as DNA: TGCAGCGTTGAACGGAGAGGGGGAGCTTTCTTT.